This entry lists 17 T cell receptor beta chains sequenced from one sample in a study of CD8 T cells in Susac syndrome. The RNA, roughly 0.45 to 1 ug, was put through reverse transcription using random hexamers. TCRdb used MiXCR to reprocess the immunoSEQ multiplex PCR reads, holding one entry per CDR3 protein. The profile covers approximately 200,000 distinct CDR3 sequences, with 92% appearing a single time and less than 0.15% taken by the ten largest. The sample was CD8+ T cells from PBMCs. The source of these receptors is a human donor with multiple sclerosis.

The V gene is TRBV20-1, the J gene TRBJ2-7; 8 nucleotides agree with TRBD2. The trim removed 5 bases at V and 0 bases at J, leaving 6 bases unmatched. CDR3 size: 14 residues. Looked up from germline, CDR1 is DFQATT and CDR2 is SNEGSKA (reference sequence). CDR3 DNA: TGCAGTGCTTCTCAGCGGGAGCTCTCCTACGAGCAGTACTTC. Translated, it gives CSASQRELSYEQYF.

This chain connects TRBV29-1 to TRBJ1-1, with D unclear. This CDR3 has 11 residues. V was pared by 3 bases and J by 0 bases, with 2 bases between. Germline V gene sequence: CDR1 SQVTM, CDR2 ANQGSEA. The CDR3, as DNA: TGCAGCGTTGAGCTGAACACTGAAGCTTTCTTT. It is translated as CSVELNTEAFF. Variable domain in full (rest from reference TRBV29-1 and TRBJ1-1): SAVISQKPSRDICQRGTSLTIQCQVDSQVTMMFWYRQQPGQSLTLIATANQGSEATYESGFVIDKFPISRPNLTFSTLTVSNMSPEDSSIYLCSVELNTEAFFGQGTRLTVV.

This chain links TRBV28 with TRBJ1-1; 7 nucleotides agree with TRBD1. The CDR3 consists of 16 residues. The V gene's germline CDR1 is MDHEN and CDR2 SYDVKM. Trimming removed 5 bases from V and 3 bases from J; junction bases left unmatched: 12. Written as DNA, the CDR3 is TGTGCCAGCAGTCTTACAGGGGCGGTATTGGACACTGAAGCTTTCTTT. This sequence encodes CASSLTGAVLDTEAFF.

The chain links TRBV15 to TRBJ1-3; D gene unclear. CDR1 and CDR2 (germline): LNHNV, YYDKDF (reference sequence). The CDR3 contains 18 residues. V was pared by 4 bases and J by 0 bases, with 19 bases between. Here the CDR3 DNA reads TGTGCCACCAGCAATACCCCAGGCTTCGACGACTCTGGAAACACCATATATTTT. Protein: CATSNTPGFDDSGNTIYF.

The chain recombines TRBV13 with TRBJ1-2, with unresolved D. Trimming cost V 3 bases and J 0 bases, with 8 bases left between them. Per the germline V gene, CDR1 is PRHDT and CDR2 is FYEKMQ (reference sequence). The CDR3 loop spans 14 amino acids. The CDR3 loop reads CASSLRQANYGYTF. CDR3 nucleotides: TGTGCCAGCAGCTTGAGGCAAGCTAACTATGGCTACACCTTC.

This rearrangement joins TRBV20-1 to TRBJ2-3; the D gene is possibly TRBD1 (6 bases). Trimming shortened V by 6 bases and J by 13 bases, and 17 bases separated the two germline ends. This CDR3 spans 11 amino acids. Germline assignment: CDR1 DFQATT and CDR2 SNEGSKA (reference sequence). The CDR3, as DNA: TGCAGTGCCCCATGGGGGCTAGGGGAGTATTTT. This codes for CSAPWGLGEYF.

CDR3 nucleotides: TGCAGTGCTAGAACGAGGGCCAAAAACATTCAGTACTTC. This sequence encodes CSARTRAKNIQYF. This chain connects TRBV20-1 to TRBJ2-4; the D is unclear. Trimming took 2 bases from V and 1 from J, leaving 6 bases between them. There are 13 residues in the CDR3. Germline CDR1 and CDR2: DFQATT and SNEGSKA (reference sequence).

The rearrangement joins TRBV12-3 or TRBV12-4 to TRBJ1-2; weak D call: TRBD1 (6 bases). Trimming stripped 2 bases from V and 7 bases from J, with 11 bases between. This CDR3 has 13 residues. The CDR3 loop is CASSLTGSGGYTF. The CDR3 bases are TGTGCCAGCAGTTTAACAGGGTCAGGTGGCTACACCTTC.

CDR3 loop: CASSQRGYDEQFF. CDR3 coding DNA: TGTGCCAGCAGCCAACGAGGGTACGATGAGCAGTTCTTC. The V call is TRBV14, the J call TRBJ2-1, with a possible D match to TRBD2 (5 bases). The germline V gene encodes CDR1 SGHDN and CDR2 FVKESK. The CDR3 is made up of 13 amino acids. Deletions cut 2 bases from V and 8 bases from J, with 10 bases between.

V is TRBV20-1 and J is TRBJ2-2; 7 positions agree with TRBD1. From germline, CDR1 is DFQATT and CDR2 SNEGSKA (reference sequence). CDR3 size: 15 residues. Trimming took 3 bases from V and 7 from J; bases not matched to a gene: 11. Here the CDR3 reads CSARGATGTDGELFF. DNA for the CDR3: TGCAGTGCTAGGGGGGCGACAGGGACGGACGGGGAGCTGTTTTTT.

This clonotype has more than one count but fewer than ten. Relative to the germline gene, one junction end is altered; a read error may explain this. The CDR3 spells CASDTGDRREGLNF. CDR3 nucleotide sequence: TGTGCCAGCGATACGGGGGACAGGCGGGAAGGGCTGAACTTC. The rearrangement uses TRBV2 and TRBJ2-5; TRBD1 matches at 8 bases. The CDR3 has 14 residues. Germline V gene sequence: CDR1 SNHLY, CDR2 FYNNEI.

This chain connects TRBV9 to TRBJ2-7; D is perhaps TRBD2 (6 bases). The CDR3 totals 15 residues. Per the germline V gene, CDR1 is SGDLS and CDR2 is YYNGEE. V dropped 4 bases and J dropped 3 bases, with 17 bases sitting between them. In nucleotides, the CDR3 is TGTGCCAGCAGCCCCCAGACGGGAGACGGCTACGAGCAGTACTTC. Protein: CASSPQTGDGYEQYF.

The V and J genes are TRBV27 and TRBJ2-1; D remains ambiguous. In germline, CDR1 is MNHEY, CDR2 SMNVEV (reference sequence). The CDR3 covers 15 residues. Trimming took 1 base from V and 3 from J, leaving 10 bases between them. The CDR3 DNA reads TGTGCCAGCAGTTTATTCCCGGTTAACTACAATGAGCAGTTCTTC. Translation: CASSLFPVNYNEQFF.

The V and J genes are TRBV7-6 and TRBJ1-2, with 7 bases fitting TRBD1. In germline, CDR1 is SGHVS, CDR2 FNYEAQ. CDR3 length equals 15 residues. The V segment lost 5 bases and the J segment 8 bases; nucleotides outside the gene matches: 14. CDR3 region: CASSRDSGYYEGYTF. In DNA, the CDR3 is TGTGCCAGCAGCCGGGACAGTGGATACTATGAAGGCTACACCTTC.

The genes are TRBV4-1 and TRBJ2-5; 7 bases agree with TRBD2. CDR3 length: 15 residues. The V gene's germline CDR1 is MGHRA and CDR2 YSYEKL. The V segment lost 8 bases and the J segment 4 bases; nucleotides outside the gene matches: 13. The CDR3 region is CASSQEGRVAETQYF. CDR3 sequence (DNA): TGCGCCAGCTCCCAGGAGGGGAGGGTGGCAGAGACCCAGTACTTC.

The J gene is TRBJ1-1, the V gene TRBV7-8; D remains ambiguous. Trimming cost V 1 base and J 3 bases, with 12 bases left between them. This CDR3 has 15 residues. Germline V gives CDR1 SGHVS, CDR2 FQNEAQ. The CDR3 bases are TGTGCCAGCAGCTTAGAATTTGGTGGGTACACTGAAGCTTTCTTT. The encoded protein is CASSLEFGGYTEAFF.

This clonotype was observed a handful of times. The chain couples TRBV3-1 to TRBJ2-7, with a tentative D call TRBD2 (5 bases). This CDR3 has 16 amino acids. V lost 3 bases and J 0 bases, leaving 15 bases between the germline ends. The germline CDR1 and CDR2 sequences are LGHDT and YNNKEL (reference sequence). The CDR3 DNA reads as TGTGCCAGCAGCCAGGGAGAGCGAACGATCTCCTACGAGCAGTACTTC. Residues: CASSQGERTISYEQYF.